The clone carrying this TCR beta chain was observed a handful of times. Antigen: not known. From the 5' RACE reads, TCRdb called clonotypes with MiXCR, one entry per CDR3 protein. The table has roughly 490,000 distinct CDR3 sequences, less than 6% seen once. The CDR3 is made up of 15 amino acids. V lost 3 bases and J 6 bases, leaving 18 bases between the germline ends. Germline V CDR1 and CDR2: LGHNA, YNFKEQ. The sample belongs to a study of CD8 T cells in ankylosing spondylitis. Findings and limits, study-wide: Typical of ankylosing spondylitis blood, it appeared, was a TCR beta motif of under 10 highly homologous variants.

This chain joins TRBV4-2 and TRBJ2-7; D not certain. The sample consisted of blood, either unsorted or a sorted T cell fraction (not recorded which). The receptor comes from a male donor with ankylosing spondylitis. The CDR3 DNA reads TGTGCCAGCAGCCAGGTTGGAGATCGGTTGAGCGAGCAGTACTTC. Translation gives CASSQVGDRLSEQYF.